This entry is about one T cell receptor beta chain. Its specificity is not known. Germline-derived CDR1 and CDR2 are LNHDA and SQIVND (reference sequence). Trimming took 5 bases from V and 2 from J; bases not matched to a gene: 6. There are 15 residues in the CDR3. This sample is drawn from a study of cytomegalovirus exposure and HLA in healthy donors. Study background: The 120 validation repertoires and the 666 first-cohort repertoires shared a platform, a later analysis reported. Overall study findings and caveats: Associated with cytomegalovirus, according to the listing, were 150 to 200 TCR beta chains. A classifier reportedly called cytomegalovirus status with high sensitivity and specificity. Researchers reported that a few CMV-associated chains were confirmed in vitro as CMV antigen-specific.

Clones were sequenced by immunoSEQ multiplex PCR, and TCRdb holds only the in-frame ones, with some missing. The profile shows around 250,000 clones, roughly 90% of them singletons. Input material: PBMCs. The source of this sequence is a woman under 30 in good health and CMV-seronegative. This chain joins TRBV19 and TRBJ2-1, with 7 bases identical to TRBD1. The CDR3 DNA sequence: TGTGCCAGTAGTCGGTGGCAGGGGGCCTACAATGAGCAGTTCTTC. This encodes CASSRWQGAYNEQFF.